Listed below are T cell receptor beta chains from one sample, sequenced in a study of post-analysis software for immune sequencing data. In TCRdb, the PCR reads were re-called with MiXCR into one record per CDR3 protein. The top ten clones hold less than 8% of a sample with more than 350,000 distinct CDR3 sequences, less than 40% of them seen once. Sequencing was done on a sample of blood. The receptors come from a girl aged 2 to 9 with multiple sclerosis. Both conserved end residues are part of each CDR3. The D gene is left open where the match is weak. Clone size, where shown, is once, few, many, or a class for clones that have expanded.

TRBV20-1	few	TRBJ2-7	TRBD2	TGCAGTGCTGGAAAGGCGGGGGGTAGCGGGAGTTACGAGCAGTACTTC	CSAGKAGGSGSYEQYF
TRBV5-1	-	TRBJ2-5	TRBD1	TGCGCCAGCAGCTTACTCTCCGGGACAGGGGGCGAAGAGACCCAGTACTTC	CASSLLSGTGGEETQYF
TRBV15	-	TRBJ2-1	TRBD1	TGTGCCACCAGCAGAGACAGGGGGATCTATGAGCAGTTCTTC	CATSRDRGIYEQFF
TRBV6-6	-	TRBJ2-3	TRBD2	TGTGCCAGCAGTTTCGCATTAGCGGGGGGAAACACAGATACGCAGTATTTT	CASSFALAGGNTDTQYF
TRBV7-9	few	TRBJ2-1	-	TGTGCCAGCACCCCCTGGGGTGGCCCCTACAATGAGCAGTTCTTC	CASTPWGGPYNEQFF
TRBV6-5	-	TRBJ1-6	-	TGTGCCAGCAGTATGGGACACCGCGGGACCCTCCACTTT	CASSMGHRGTLHF
TRBV9	once	TRBJ2-7	TRBD1	TGTGCCAGCAGCGGAGGGACAGCCACCTACGAGCAGTACTTC	CASSGGTATYEQYF
TRBV7-2	-	TRBJ1-2	-	TGTGCCAGCAACCCGGGGGGGGTCGGCGGTGATGGCTACACCTTC	CASNPGGVGGDGYTF
TRBV12-3/TRBV12-4	-	TRBJ1-5	-	TGTGCCAGCAGTTTATCGGACGTCGGCAATCAGCCCCAGCATTTT	CASSLSDVGNQPQHF
TRBV12-3/TRBV12-4	few	TRBJ1-2	-	TGTGCCAGCAGTTTAAGGGGGGTCAGCGTCATCGATGGCTACACCTTC	CASSLRGVSVIDGYTF
TRBV9	-	TRBJ2-7	-	TGTGCCAGCAGCGTCCTCGGGGTGTCGGGGGAAGCCCAGTACTTC	CASSVLGVSGEAQYF
TRBV7-3	few	TRBJ2-5	-	TGTGCCAGCAGCTTAACGGGACGGGTAGTGGAGACCCAGTACTTC	CASSLTGRVVETQYF
TRBV12-3/TRBV12-4	once	TRBJ2-7	TRBD1	TGTGCCAGCAGTCTAGCCCCGGGACAGGGTCCGTACGAGCAGTACTTC	CASSLAPGQGPYEQYF